Following are 11 T cell receptor beta chains from one sample sequenced in a study of blood T cell repertoires in COVID-19. Using immunoSEQ multiplex PCR, the repertoire was profiled, and TCRdb retains in-frame clones only, with some absent. The sample shows 170,000 or so clones, 75% to 85% of them seen only once. Sequencing input: peripheral blood. The receptors here all came from a human donor in a cohort sampled during active COVID-19.

The chain carries TRBV5-1 and TRBJ1-2, with 7 bases matching TRBD1. V was clipped by 3 bases and J by 8 bases; unmatched bases: 10. The CDR3 extends over 14 amino acids. Germline assignment: CDR1 SGHRS and CDR2 YFSETQ. The CDR3 region has the DNA TGCGCCAGCAGCTCGGCAGGGGGGCCGGAAGGCTACACCTTC. Its protein product is CASSSAGGPEGYTF.

J is TRBJ2-7 and V is TRBV23-1, with TRBD1 matching over 11 bases. TRBV23-1 is an ORF, and what it does is uncertain. V lost 2 bases, J lost 4 bases, and 7 bases stayed unmatched. The CDR3 extends over 16 amino acids. CDR3 sequence (DNA): TGCGCCAGCAGTCAAATATTGGACAGGGGGCTATACGAGCAGTACTTC. It codes for CASSQILDRGLYEQYF.

V usage is TRBV1 and J usage is TRBJ2-7; the tabulated D call, TRBD1, remains unverified against the DNA. TRBV1 constitutes a pseudogene. The CDR3 runs to 12 residues. CDR3 DNA: TGCACCAGCAGCCAGACAGACTACGAGCAGTACTTC. Amino acid sequence: CTSSQTDYEQYF.

The rearrangement uses TRBV28 and TRBJ1-4, with 7 bases fitting TRBD1. CDR1 and CDR2 (germline): MDHEN, SYDVKM. V was clipped by 11 bases and J by 5 bases; unmatched bases: 2. CDR3 length equals 11 residues. The CDR3 nucleotides read TGTGCCGCACAGGGGAATGAAAAACTGTTTTTT. This translates into CAAQGNEKLFF.

The V and J genes are TRBV6-5 and TRBJ1-5; D may be TRBD1 (5 bases). Germline assignment: CDR1 MNHEY and CDR2 SVGAGI. Trimming left V 5 bases short and J 4 bases short, with 12 bases between. This CDR3 region has 14 residues. The CDR3 DNA sequence: TGTGCCAGCAGTCGCCGGGGGGGAAATCAGCCCCAGCATTTT. Amino acid sequence: CASSRRGGNQPQHF.

The chain carries TRBV7-2 and TRBJ1-2, with unresolved D. The CDR3 contains 13 residues. CDR1 is SGHTA and CDR2 is FQGNSA in the germline V gene. The V and J ends lost 5 bases and 8 bases respectively, with 15 bases between them. CDR3 sequence reads: CASSRERDRGYTF. The CDR3, as DNA: TGTGCCAGCAGCCGAGAGAGGGATCGGGGCTACACCTTC.

This clone appeared a single time. This rearrangement joins TRBV6-2 or TRBV6-3 to TRBJ2-7; D not resolved. Trimming left V 2 bases short and J 0 bases short, with 11 bases between. CDR1 MNHEY and CDR2 SVGEGT come from the germline V gene. The CDR3 consists of 15 residues. The CDR3 nucleotides are TGTGCCAGCAGTTACGGAAGACGGAGCTCCTACGAGCAGTACTTC. This codes for CASSYGRRSSYEQYF.

V usage is TRBV14 and J usage is TRBJ2-7, with D perhaps TRBD1 (5 bases). Trimming shortened V by 2 bases and J by 2 bases, and 13 bases separated the two germline ends. This CDR3 comprises 15 residues. CDR1 is SGHDN, CDR2 FVKESK, per germline. The CDR3 DNA sequence: TGTGCCAGCAGCCAAATCAGGTCCAGGGCCTACGAGCAGTACTTC. This encodes CASSQIRSRAYEQYF.

V and J are TRBV28 and TRBJ1-2, with 11 positions matching TRBD1. The CDR3 consists of 15 residues. The V and J ends lost 3 bases and 7 bases, in that order; junction bases with no gene match: 7. In germline, CDR1 is MDHEN, CDR2 SYDVKM. CDR3 DNA: TGTGCCAGCAGTTTCCCCCAGGGACAGGGGGTTGGCTACACCTTC. This gives the protein CASSFPQGQGVGYTF.

The rearrangement uses TRBV5-1 and TRBJ1-2, with D perhaps matching TRBD1 (5 bases). The CDR3 has 15 residues. V was trimmed by 6 bases and J by 3 bases, leaving 18 bases between them. CDR1 SGHRS and CDR2 YFSETQ come from the germline V gene. The DNA for the CDR3 is TGCGCCAGCAACTTCGGGACTCTCAGGGACTATGGCTACACCTTC. Translation: CASNFGTLRDYGYTF.

CDR3: CASSRLAGDYEQYF. As DNA, the CDR3 is TGTGCCAGCAGCAGACTAGCGGGGGACTACGAGCAGTACTTC. The V call is TRBV6-5, the J call TRBJ2-7; 12 bases agree with TRBD2. CDR3 length: 14 residues. V lost 6 bases, J lost 3 bases, and 3 bases stayed unmatched. Germline V gene lookup returns CDR1 MNHEY and CDR2 SVGAGI.